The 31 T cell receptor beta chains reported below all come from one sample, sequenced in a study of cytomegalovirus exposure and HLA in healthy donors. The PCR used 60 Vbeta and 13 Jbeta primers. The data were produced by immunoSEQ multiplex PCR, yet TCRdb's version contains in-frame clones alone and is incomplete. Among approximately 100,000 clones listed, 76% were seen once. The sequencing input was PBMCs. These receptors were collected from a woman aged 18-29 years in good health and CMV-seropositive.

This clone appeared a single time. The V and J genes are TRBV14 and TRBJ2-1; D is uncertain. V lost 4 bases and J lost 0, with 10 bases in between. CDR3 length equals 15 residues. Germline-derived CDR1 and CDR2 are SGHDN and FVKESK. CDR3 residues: CASSRVLSSYNEQFF. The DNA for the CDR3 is TGTGCCAGCAGCCGTGTCTTATCCTCCTACAATGAGCAGTTCTTC.

This chain's CDR3 is CASGRESWYF. CDR3 DNA: TGTGCCAGCGGGCGGGAGTCGTGGTATTTT. The chain employs TRBV6-5 and TRBJ2-3, with 7 bases aligning to TRBD2. There are 10 residues in the CDR3. The V gene end was trimmed by 8 bases and the J gene end by 14 bases; junction bases not matched to a gene: 7. The germline V gene encodes CDR1 MNHEY and CDR2 SVGAGI.

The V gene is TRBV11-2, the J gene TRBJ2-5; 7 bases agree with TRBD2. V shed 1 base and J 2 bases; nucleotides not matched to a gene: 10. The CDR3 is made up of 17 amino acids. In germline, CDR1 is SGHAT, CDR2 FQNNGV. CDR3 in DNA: TGTGCCAGCAGCTTAGGCCGTGGTCGGGGGGATCAAGAGACCCAGTACTTC. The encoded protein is CASSLGRGRGDQETQYF. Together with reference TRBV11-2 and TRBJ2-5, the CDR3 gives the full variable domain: EAGVAQSPRYKIIEKRQSVAFWCNPISGHATLYWYQQILGQGPKLLIQFQNNGVVDDSQLPKDRFSAERLKGVDSTLKIQPAKLEDSAVYLCASSLGRGRGDQETQYFGPGTRLLVL.

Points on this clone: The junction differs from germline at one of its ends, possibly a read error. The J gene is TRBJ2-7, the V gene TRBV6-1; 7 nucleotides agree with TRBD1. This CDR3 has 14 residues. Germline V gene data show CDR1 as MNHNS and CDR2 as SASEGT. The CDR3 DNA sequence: TGTGCCAGCAGCGAAGACAGGGTCACCTACGAGCAGTACTTC. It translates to CASSEDRVTYEQYF.

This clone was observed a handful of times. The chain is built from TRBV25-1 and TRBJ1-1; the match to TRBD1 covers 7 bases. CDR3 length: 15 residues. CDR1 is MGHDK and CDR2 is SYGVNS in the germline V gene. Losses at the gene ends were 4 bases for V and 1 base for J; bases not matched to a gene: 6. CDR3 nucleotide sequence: TGTGCCAGCAGTGCAACAGACAGGGCGAACACTGAAGCTTTCTTT. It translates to CASSATDRANTEAFF.

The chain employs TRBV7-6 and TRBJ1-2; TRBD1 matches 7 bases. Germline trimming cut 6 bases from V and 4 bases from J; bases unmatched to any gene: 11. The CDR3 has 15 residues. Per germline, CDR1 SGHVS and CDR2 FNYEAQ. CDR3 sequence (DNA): TGTGCCAGCAGTCTAGGGCCCCAGGGGGGCTATGGCTACACCTTC. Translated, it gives CASSLGPQGGYGYTF.

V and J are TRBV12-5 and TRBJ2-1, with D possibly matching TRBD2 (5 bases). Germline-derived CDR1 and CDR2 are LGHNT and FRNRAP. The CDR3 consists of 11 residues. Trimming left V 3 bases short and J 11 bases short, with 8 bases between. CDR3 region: CASGFSEKQFF. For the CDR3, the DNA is TGTGCTAGTGGTTTTAGCGAGAAGCAGTTCTTC.

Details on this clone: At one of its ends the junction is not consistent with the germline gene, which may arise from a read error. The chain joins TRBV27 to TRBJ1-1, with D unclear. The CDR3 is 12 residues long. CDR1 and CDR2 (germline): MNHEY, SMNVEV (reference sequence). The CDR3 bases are TGTGCCAGCAGTATGATCGGACTTTTCTGGGACTTT. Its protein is CASSMIGLFWDF.

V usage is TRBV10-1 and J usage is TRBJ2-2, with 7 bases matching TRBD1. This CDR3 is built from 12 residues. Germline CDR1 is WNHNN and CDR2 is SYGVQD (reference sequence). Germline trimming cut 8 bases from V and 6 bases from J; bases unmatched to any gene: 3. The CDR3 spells CASGQGAGELFF. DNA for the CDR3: TGCGCCAGCGGGCAGGGGGCCGGGGAGCTGTTTTTT.

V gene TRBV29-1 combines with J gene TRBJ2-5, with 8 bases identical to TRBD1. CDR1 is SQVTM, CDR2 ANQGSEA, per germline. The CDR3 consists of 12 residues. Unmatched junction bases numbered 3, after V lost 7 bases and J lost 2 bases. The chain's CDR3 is CSAGQGQETQYF. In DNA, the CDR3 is TGCAGCGCCGGACAGGGACAAGAGACCCAGTACTTC. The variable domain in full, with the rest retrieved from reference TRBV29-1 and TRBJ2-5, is SAVISQKPSRDICQRGTSLTIQCQVDSQVTMMFWYRQQPGQSLTLIATANQGSEATYESGFVIDKFPISRPNLTFSTLTVSNMSPEDSSIYLCSAGQGQETQYFGPGTRLLVL.

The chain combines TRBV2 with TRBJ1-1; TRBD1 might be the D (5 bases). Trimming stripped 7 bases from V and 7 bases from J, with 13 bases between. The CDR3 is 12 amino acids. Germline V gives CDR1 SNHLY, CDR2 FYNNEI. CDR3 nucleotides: TGTGCCAGCAAATTCCGGGGGGGTGAAGCTTTCTTT. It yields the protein CASKFRGGEAFF.

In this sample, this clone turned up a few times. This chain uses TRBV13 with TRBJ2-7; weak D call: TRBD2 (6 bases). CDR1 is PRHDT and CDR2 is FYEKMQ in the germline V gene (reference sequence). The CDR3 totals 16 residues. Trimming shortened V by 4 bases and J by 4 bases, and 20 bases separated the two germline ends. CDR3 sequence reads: CASSSLRTGVGYEQYF. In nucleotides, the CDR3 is TGTGCCAGCAGCTCACTACGGACGGGGGTAGGTTACGAGCAGTACTTC.

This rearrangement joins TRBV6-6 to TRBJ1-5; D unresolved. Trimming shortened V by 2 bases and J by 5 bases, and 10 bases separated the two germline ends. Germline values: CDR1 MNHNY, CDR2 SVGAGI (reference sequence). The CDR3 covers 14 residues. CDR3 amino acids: CASSYVDIYQPQHF. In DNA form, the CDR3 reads TGTGCCAGCAGTTACGTTGACATTTATCAGCCCCAGCATTTT.

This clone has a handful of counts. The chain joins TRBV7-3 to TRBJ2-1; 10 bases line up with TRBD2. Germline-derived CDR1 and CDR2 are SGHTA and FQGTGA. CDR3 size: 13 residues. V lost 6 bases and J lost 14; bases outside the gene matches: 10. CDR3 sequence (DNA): TGTGCCAGCAGTGCGAGCGGGGGGGGCCCCAAGTTCTTC. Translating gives CASSASGGGPKFF.

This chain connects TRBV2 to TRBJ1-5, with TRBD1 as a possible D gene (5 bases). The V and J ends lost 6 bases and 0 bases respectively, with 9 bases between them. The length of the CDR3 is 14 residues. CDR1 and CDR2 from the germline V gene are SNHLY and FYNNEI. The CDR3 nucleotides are TGTGCCAGCAGACCGGGACTTAGCAATCAGCCCCAGCATTTT. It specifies CASRPGLSNQPQHF.

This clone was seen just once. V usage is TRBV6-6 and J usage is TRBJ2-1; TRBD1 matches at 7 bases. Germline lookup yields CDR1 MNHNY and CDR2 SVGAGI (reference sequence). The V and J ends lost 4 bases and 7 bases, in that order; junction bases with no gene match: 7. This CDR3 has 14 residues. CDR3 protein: CASSSTGNGNEQFF. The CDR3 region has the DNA TGTGCCAGCAGTTCGACAGGGAACGGGAATGAGCAGTTCTTC.

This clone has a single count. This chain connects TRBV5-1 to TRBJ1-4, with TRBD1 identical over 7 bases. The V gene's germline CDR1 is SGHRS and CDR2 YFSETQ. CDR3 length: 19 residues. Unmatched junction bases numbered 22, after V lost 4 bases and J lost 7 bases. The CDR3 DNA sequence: TGCGCCAGCAGCCCGCATCGACAGGGTATTCCCAGGGGCGGTGAAAAACTGTTTTTT. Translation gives CASSPHRQGIPRGGEKLFF. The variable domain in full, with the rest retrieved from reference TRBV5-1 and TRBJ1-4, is KAGVTQTPRYLIKTRGQQVTLSCSPISGHRSVSWYQQTPGQGLQFLFEYFSETQRNKGNFPGRFSGRQFSNSRSEMNVSTLELGDSALYLCASSPHRQGIPRGGEKLFFGSGTQLSVL.

The DNA of the CDR3 is TGTGCCAGCAGCCCCAGGACTAGCGGGAGCTACAATGAGCAGTTCTTC. Translation: CASSPRTSGSYNEQFF. The chain joins TRBV7-9 to TRBJ2-1; the match to TRBD2 covers 13 bases. V shed 5 bases, J shed 3 bases, and the junction held 4 bases outside the gene matches. CDR3 length: 16 residues. Looked up from germline, CDR1 is SEHNR and CDR2 is FQNEAQ (reference sequence). The complete variable domain, with remaining parts taken from reference TRBV7-9 and TRBJ2-1, reads DTGVSQNPRHKITKRGQNVTFRCDPISEHNRLYWYRQTLGQGPEFLTYFQNEAQLEKSRLLSDRFSAERPKGSFSTLEIQRTEQGDSAMYLCASSPRTSGSYNEQFFGPGTRLTVL.

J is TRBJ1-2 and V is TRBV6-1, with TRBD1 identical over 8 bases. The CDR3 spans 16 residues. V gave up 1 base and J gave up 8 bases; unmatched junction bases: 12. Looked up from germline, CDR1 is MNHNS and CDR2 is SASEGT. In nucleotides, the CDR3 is TGTGCCAGCAGTGAAGTGTGGACAGGGCAAGAAAAAGGCTACACCTTC. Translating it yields CASSEVWTGQEKGYTF.

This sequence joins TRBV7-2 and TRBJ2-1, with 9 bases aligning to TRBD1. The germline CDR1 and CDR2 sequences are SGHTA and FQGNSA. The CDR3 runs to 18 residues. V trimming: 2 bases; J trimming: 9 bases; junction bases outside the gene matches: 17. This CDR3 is CASSLIASRDRDQGEQFF. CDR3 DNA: TGTGCCAGCAGCTTAATCGCCTCCCGGGACAGGGACCAAGGTGAGCAGTTCTTC.

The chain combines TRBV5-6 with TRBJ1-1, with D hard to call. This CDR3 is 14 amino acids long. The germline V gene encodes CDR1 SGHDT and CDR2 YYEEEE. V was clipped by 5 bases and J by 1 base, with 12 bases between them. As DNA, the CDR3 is TGTGCCAGCAGATATTTACAGAGGAACACTGAAGCTTTCTTT. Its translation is CASRYLQRNTEAFF. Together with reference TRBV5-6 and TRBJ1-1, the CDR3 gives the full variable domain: DAGVTQSPTHLIKTRGQQVTLRCSPKSGHDTVSWYQQALGQGPQFIFQYYEEEERQRGNFPDRFSGHQFPNYSSELNVNALLLGDSALYLCASRYLQRNTEAFFGQGTRLTVV.

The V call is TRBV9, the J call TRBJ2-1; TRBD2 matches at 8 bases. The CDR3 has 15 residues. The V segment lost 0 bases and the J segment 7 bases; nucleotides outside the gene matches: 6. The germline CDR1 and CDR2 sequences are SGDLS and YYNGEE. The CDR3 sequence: CASSVAGGPGNEQFF. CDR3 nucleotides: TGTGCCAGCAGCGTAGCGGGAGGGCCGGGGAATGAGCAGTTCTTC. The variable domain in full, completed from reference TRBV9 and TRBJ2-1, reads DSGVTQTPKHLITATGQRVTLRCSPRSGDLSVYWYQQSLDQGLQFLIQYYNGEERAKGNILERFSAQQFPDLHSELNLSSLELGDSALYFCASSVAGGPGNEQFFGPGTRLTVL.

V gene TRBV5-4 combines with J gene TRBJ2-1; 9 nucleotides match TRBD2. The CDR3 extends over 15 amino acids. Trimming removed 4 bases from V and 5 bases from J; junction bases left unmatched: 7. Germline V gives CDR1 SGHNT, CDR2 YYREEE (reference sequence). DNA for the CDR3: TGTGCCAGCAGCCACCTGGCGGGGGGGCACAATGAGCAGTTCTTC. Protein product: CASSHLAGGHNEQFF.

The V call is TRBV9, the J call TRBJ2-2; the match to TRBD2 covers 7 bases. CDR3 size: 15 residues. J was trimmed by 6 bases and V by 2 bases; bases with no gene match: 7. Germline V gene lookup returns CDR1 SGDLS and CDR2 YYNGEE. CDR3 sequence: CASSVGGWGAGELFF. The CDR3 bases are TGTGCCAGCAGCGTCGGGGGGTGGGGCGCCGGGGAGCTGTTTTTT.

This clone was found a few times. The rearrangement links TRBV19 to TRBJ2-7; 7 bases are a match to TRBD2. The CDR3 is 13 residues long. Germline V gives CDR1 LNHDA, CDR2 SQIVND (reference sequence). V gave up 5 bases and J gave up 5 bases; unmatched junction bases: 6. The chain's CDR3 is CASSPRTRDEQYF. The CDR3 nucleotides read TGTGCCAGTAGTCCCCGGACTAGAGACGAGCAGTACTTC. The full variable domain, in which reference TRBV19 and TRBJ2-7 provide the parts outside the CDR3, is DGGITQSPKYLFRKEGQNVTLSCEQNLNHDAMYWYRQDPGQGLRLIYYSQIVNDFQKGDIAEGYSVSREKKESFPLTVTSAQKNPTAFYLCASSPRTRDEQYFGPGTRLTVT.

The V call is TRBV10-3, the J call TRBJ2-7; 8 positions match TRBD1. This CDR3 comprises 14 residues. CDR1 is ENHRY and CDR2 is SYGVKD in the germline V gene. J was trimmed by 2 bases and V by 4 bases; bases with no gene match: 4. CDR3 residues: CAISGTGPTYEQYF. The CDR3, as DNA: TGTGCCATCAGTGGGACAGGGCCAACCTACGAGCAGTACTTC.

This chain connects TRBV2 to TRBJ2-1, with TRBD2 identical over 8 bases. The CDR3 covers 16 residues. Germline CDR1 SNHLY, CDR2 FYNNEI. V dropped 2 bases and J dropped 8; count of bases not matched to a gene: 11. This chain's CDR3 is CASSERSGVGRDEQFF. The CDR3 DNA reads TGTGCCAGCAGTGAACGTAGCGGGGTTGGGAGGGATGAGCAGTTCTTC.

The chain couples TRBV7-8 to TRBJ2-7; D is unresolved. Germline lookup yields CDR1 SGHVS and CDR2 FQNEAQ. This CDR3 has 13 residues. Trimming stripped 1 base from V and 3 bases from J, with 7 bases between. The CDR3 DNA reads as TGTGCCAGCAGCTTAGAGTACGGCTACGAGCAGTACTTC. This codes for CASSLEYGYEQYF.

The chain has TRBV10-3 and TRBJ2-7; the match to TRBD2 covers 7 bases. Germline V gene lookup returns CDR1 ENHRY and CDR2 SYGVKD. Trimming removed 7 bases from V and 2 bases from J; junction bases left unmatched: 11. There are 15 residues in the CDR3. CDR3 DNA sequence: TGTGCCATCAAGGTGGCGGGAGTTTTACCCTACGAGCAGTACTTC. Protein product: CAIKVAGVLPYEQYF.

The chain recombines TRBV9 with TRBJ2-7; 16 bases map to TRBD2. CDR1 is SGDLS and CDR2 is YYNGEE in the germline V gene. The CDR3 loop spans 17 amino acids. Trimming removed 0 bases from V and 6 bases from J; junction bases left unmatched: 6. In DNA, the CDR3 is TGTGCCAGCAGCGTAGGGGGACTAGCGGGAGGGACTGTCGAGCAGTACTTC. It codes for CASSVGGLAGGTVEQYF. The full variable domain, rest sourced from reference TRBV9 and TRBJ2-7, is DSGVTQTPKHLITATGQRVTLRCSPRSGDLSVYWYQQSLDQGLQFLIQYYNGEERAKGNILERFSAQQFPDLHSELNLSSLELGDSALYFCASSVGGLAGGTVEQYFGPGTRLTVT.

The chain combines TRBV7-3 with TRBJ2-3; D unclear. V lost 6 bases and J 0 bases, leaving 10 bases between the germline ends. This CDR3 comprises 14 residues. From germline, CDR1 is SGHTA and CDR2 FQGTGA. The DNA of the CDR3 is TGTGCCAGCAGTGTCGACTTAAGCACAGATACGCAGTATTTT. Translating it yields CASSVDLSTDTQYF.